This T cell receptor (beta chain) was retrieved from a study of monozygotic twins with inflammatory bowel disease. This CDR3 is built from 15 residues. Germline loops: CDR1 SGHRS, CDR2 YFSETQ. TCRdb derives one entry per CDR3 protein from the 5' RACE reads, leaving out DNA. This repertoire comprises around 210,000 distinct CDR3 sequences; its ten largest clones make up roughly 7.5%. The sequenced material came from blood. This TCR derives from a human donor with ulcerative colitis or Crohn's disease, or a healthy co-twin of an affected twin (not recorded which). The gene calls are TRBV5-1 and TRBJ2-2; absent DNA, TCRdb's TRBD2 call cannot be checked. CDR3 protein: CASSSGLAGAGELFF.